This entry is about one TCR beta chain. Its antigen is unknown. An end of the junction does not agree with germline; a read error may underlie this. Sequencing was performed with immunoSEQ multiplex PCR; in TCRdb, only in-frame clones are kept and a portion is missing. Seen here are around 110,000 clones, 80% to 90% observed once, and the top ten hold approximately 4%. The entry originates in a study of T cell responses to AZD1222 COVID-19 vaccine. Looked up from germline, CDR1 is MNHEY and CDR2 is SVGEGT. The CDR3 runs to 18 residues. Study outcomes and limitations: Clonal diversity may have been underestimated, and the donors were mostly white British, with more females than males. After the peak T cell response, and only then, were repertoires sampled.

The chain employs TRBV6-2 or TRBV6-3 and TRBJ2-6; perhaps D is TRBD1 or TRBD2 (5 bases each). Sample: peripheral blood, taken on day 0 of MenACWY control vaccination. The TCR was taken from an adult in good health. CDR3 DNA sequence: TGTGCCAGCAGTGACTCGGTTCTAGGGACGGCTGGGGCCAACGTCCTGACTTTC. Protein product: CASSDSVLGTAGANVLTF.